The entry below gives a single TCR beta chain sequence along with its context. This clone's antigen is unknown. Base qualities are missing; no much larger clone stands one base away. V drops 4 bases and J drops 4 bases, leaving 17 bases in between. The CDR3 starts with the cysteine, ends with the phenylalanine, and has 15 residues. The CDR3 DNA has 45 bases and is translated from base 1. CDR1 SGHRS and CDR2 YFSETQ were looked up in the germline V gene. Related bone marrow donors provided peripheral blood samples on the day of marrow donation. Mononuclear cells from peripheral blood and bone marrow were separated by Ficoll-Hypaque density centrifugation and then cryopreserved. FACS on a FACSAria II was used to sort CD4+ and CD8+ T cells, including the naive and memory subsets. This specimen belongs to a study of T cells after posttransplantation cyclophosphamide (dated by TCRdb to 2016 to 2018). Background on the whole study: Using TRB sequencing, the study followed how the T cell repertoire reconstituted after myeloablative bone marrow transplantation in which posttransplantation cyclophosphamide served as GVHD prophylaxis. Antigen receptor sequencing was done on samples from 35 to 45 PTCy-treated patients and from approximately 16 related bone marrow donors of those patients. TRB sequencing was performed on blood from all 35 or so PTCy patients with 1-year posttransplant specimens. Public TRB sequences were checked against a database of over 3,600 sequences associated with responses to pathogens, tumor antigens, self-antigens and alloantigens. Because TRA and TRB clonality correlated tightly in about 9 samples, the subsequent TCR analyses were limited to TRB only. In 3 patients, TRB sequencing was also performed on up to about 3 more blood samples taken 2 to 5.2 years after transplant, and in several patients, pretransplant blood was also TRB-sequenced.

TRB sequencing was run on genomic DNA with either the immunoSEQ assay at survey resolution or the hsTCRB kit. In the paper's pipeline: The immunoSEQ software handled initial read processing, and the LymphoSeq R package was used for repertoire analyses. Clonality was computed as 1 minus normalized Shannon entropy, and a Gini coefficient was also calculated for each TRB dataset. Phenotypes of unsorted samples were inferred by mapping TRB sequences from sorted subsets of the recipient or donor onto the same recipient's unsorted samples. The table comes from immuneACCESS by way of TCRdb, which keeps in-frame sequences with V and J called. Part of the clones is missing from these tables; in studies checked, under half for an unresolved V gene and the rest for unknown reasons. V, J and clone size derive from that table, while D and trimming were established from the DNA sequence. Across this sample there are roughly 13,000 clones, with 65% to 85% seen only once. Clones ranked in the top ten supply more than 0.95% of the sample.

The investigation overall reported the following: Donor-recipient similarity was low at 1-2 months but increased during the first year, and donor CD8+ memory clones often dominated later blood repertoires. Across the roughly 48 patients, TRB clonality was highly associated with recipient CMV seropositivity and CMV reactivation, and diversity with PTCy was similar to that in the CNI/methotrexate controls. The TRB repertoires of T cells infiltrating skin or GI tract showed only limited overlap with the TRB repertoires of T cells in blood.

The sequence links TRBV5-1 to TRBJ1-2, with TRBD1 tentatively as D gene (5 bases match). The TCR originated in a man aged 45-60 years. The sample comprised memory CD4+ T cells sorted from PBMCs. The nucleotide sequence is given as TGCGCCAGCAGCCTGGCCGGGGGGGTCGGCTATGGCTACACCTTC. Its translation reads: CASSLAGGVGYGYTF.